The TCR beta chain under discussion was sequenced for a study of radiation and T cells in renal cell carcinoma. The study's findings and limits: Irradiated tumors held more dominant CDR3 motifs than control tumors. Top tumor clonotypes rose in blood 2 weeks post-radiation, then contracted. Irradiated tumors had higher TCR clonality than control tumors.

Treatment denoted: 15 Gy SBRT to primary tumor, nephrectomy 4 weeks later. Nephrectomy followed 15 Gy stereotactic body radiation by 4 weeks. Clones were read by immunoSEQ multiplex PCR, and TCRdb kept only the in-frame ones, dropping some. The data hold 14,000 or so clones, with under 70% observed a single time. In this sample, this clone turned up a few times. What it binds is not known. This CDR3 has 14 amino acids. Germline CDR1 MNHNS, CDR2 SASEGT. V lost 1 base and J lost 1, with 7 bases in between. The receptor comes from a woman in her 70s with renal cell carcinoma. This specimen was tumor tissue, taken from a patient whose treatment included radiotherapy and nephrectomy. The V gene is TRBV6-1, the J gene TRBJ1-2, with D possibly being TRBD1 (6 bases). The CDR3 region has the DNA TGTGCCAGCAGTGAAGGGACAGATAACTATGGCTACACCTTC. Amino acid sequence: CASSEGTDNYGYTF.